This TCR beta chain was sequenced in a study of control samples from healthy donors and cancer patients. Trimming shortened V by 2 bases and J by 0 bases, and 11 bases separated the two germline ends. Germline CDR1 and CDR2: SGHRS and YFSETQ. CDR3 size: 16 residues. Produced via immunoSEQ multiplex PCR; TCRdb's table is partial and in-frame only. The sample yields some 160,000 clones, approximately 90% seen once. This clone was found once. The chain carries TRBV5-1 and TRBJ2-2, with D unresolved. The sequenced sample consisted of blood. This TCR came from a woman in her thirties in good health. The CDR3 loop is CASSFTVGPNTGELFF. CDR3 nucleotides: TGCGCCAGCAGCTTTACCGTGGGTCCGAACACCGGGGAGCTGTTTTTT.